This T cell receptor beta chain was retrieved from a study of STAT3 mutations in large granular lymphocyte leukemia. Study background: Roughly half of the longitudinally sequenced T-LGLL patients carried detectable canonical activating STAT3 mutations.

Study findings and constraints: At least one immunodominant TCR beta clonotype appeared in every T-cell large granular lymphocyte leukemia patient. TCR clonotype switching after therapy occurred in about 30% of the 18 patients. A small but highly pathogenic clone may have been missed.

The method was immunoSEQ multiplex PCR; TCRdb's version includes in-frame clones alone and lacks a portion of them. This sample has 2,500 to 3,000 clones, with about a third found just once. This CDR3 comprises 14 residues. The germline V gene encodes CDR1 MGHRA and CDR2 YSYEKL. V was pared by 2 bases and J by 1 base, with 8 bases between. A note on this clone: Antigen unknown.

Sequenced input: PBMCs. The TCR was taken from a human donor with T large granular lymphocyte leukemia. Some clones in this sample may be carry-over from other donors' samples. The chain joins TRBV4-1 to TRBJ2-5; D is uncertain. The CDR3 DNA is TGCGCCAGCAGCCAACAAACTGCCCAAGAGACCCAGTACTTC. This gives the protein CASSQQTAQETQYF.